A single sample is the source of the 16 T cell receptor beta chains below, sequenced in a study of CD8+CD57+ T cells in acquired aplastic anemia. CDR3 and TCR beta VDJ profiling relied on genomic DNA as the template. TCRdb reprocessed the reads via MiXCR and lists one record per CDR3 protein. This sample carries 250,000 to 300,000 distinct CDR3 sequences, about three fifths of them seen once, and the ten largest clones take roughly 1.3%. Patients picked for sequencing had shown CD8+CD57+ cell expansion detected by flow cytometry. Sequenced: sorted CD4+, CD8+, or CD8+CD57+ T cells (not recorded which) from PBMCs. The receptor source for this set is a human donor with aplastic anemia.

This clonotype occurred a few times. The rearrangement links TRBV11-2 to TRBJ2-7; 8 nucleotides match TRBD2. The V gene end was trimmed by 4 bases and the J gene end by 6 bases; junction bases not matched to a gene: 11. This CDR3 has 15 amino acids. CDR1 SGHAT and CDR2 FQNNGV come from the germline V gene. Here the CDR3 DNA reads TGTGCCAGCAGCTCGGGGGGGACCTTTGGAAGCGAGCAGTACTTC. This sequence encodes CASSSGGTFGSEQYF.

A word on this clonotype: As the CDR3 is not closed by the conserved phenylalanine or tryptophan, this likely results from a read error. Here the CDR3 reads CASSSRTLANYGYTS. CDR3 bases: TGTGCCAGCAGCTCCCGGACACTAGCTAACTATGGCTACACCTCC. The chain has TRBV7-9 and TRBJ1-2; D might be TRBD1 (5 bases). The V and J ends lost 4 bases and 0 bases respectively, with 12 bases between them. The CDR3 runs 15 residues. Germline V gene sequence: CDR1 SEHNR, CDR2 FQNEAQ (reference sequence).

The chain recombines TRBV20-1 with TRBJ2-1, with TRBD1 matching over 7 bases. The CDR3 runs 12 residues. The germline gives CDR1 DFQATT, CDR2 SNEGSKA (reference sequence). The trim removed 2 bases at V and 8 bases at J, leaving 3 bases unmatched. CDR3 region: CSARTQGDEQFF. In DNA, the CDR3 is TGCAGTGCTAGAACCCAGGGGGATGAGCAGTTCTTC.

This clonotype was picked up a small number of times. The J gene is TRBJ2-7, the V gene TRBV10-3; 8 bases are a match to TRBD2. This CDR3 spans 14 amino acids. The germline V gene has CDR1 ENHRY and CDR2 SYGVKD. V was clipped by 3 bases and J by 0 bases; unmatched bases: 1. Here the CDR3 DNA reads TGTGCCATCAGTGAAGGGACTAGCTCCTACGAGCAGTACTTC. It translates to CAISEGTSSYEQYF.

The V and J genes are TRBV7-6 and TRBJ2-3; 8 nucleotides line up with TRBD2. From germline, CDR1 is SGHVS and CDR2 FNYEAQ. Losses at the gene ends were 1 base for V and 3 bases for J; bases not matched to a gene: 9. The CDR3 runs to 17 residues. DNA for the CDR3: TGTGCCAGCAGCTTAGTGACGGGCGGGGGGAAAACAGATACGCAGTATTTT. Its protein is CASSLVTGGGKTDTQYF.

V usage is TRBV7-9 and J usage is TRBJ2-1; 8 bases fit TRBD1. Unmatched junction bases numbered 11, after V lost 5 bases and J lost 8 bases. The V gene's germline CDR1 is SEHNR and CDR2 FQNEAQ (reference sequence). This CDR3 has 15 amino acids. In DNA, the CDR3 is TGTGCCAGCAGCCCAACAGGGGGATTAGCGTATGAGCAGTTCTTC. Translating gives CASSPTGGLAYEQFF.

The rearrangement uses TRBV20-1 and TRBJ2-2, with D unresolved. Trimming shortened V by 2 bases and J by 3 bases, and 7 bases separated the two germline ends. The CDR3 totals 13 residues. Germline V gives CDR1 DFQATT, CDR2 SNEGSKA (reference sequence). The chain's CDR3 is CSARRAHTGELFF. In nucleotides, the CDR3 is TGCAGTGCTAGAAGGGCACACACCGGGGAGCTGTTTTTT.

This CDR3 reads CASSLGARGRRTGANVLTF. As DNA, the CDR3 is TGTGCCAGCAGTTTAGGGGCCAGGGGGCGCAGGACTGGGGCCAACGTCCTGACTTTC. The chain is built from TRBV6-6 and TRBJ2-6; 8 nucleotides agree with TRBD1. Germline trimming cut 4 bases from V and 2 bases from J; bases unmatched to any gene: 13. Germline V gene sequence: CDR1 MNHNY, CDR2 SVGAGI (reference sequence). This CDR3 spans 19 amino acids.

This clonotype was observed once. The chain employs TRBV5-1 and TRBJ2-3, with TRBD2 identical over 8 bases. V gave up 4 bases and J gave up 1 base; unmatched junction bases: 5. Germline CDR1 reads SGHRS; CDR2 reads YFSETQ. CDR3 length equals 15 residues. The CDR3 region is CASSSSGKRTDTQYF. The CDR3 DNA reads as TGCGCCAGCAGCAGTAGCGGGAAGCGCACAGATACGCAGTATTTT.

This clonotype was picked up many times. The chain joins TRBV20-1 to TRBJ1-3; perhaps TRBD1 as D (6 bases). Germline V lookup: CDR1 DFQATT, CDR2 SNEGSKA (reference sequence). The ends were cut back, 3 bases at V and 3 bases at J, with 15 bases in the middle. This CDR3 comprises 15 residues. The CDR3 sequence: CSASPSGVYGNTIYF. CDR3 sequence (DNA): TGCAGTGCTAGTCCCTCAGGGGTTTATGGAAACACCATATATTTT.

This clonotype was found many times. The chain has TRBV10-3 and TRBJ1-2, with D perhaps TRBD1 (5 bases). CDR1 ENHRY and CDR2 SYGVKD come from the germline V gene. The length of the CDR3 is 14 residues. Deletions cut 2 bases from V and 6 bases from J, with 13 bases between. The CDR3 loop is CAISETAGQDGYTF. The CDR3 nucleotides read TGTGCCATCAGTGAGACGGCAGGGCAAGATGGCTACACCTTC.

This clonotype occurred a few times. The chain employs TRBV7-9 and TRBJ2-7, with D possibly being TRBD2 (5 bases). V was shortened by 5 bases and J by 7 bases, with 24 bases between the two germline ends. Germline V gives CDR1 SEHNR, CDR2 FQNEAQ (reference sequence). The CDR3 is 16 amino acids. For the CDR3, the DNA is TGTGCCAGCAGCCCGGAGGCGACGCGAGTCCGCGAGGAGCAGTACTTC. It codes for CASSPEATRVREEQYF. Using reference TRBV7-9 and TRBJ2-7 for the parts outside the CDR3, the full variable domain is DTGVSQNPRHKITKRGQNVTFRCDPISEHNRLYWYRQTLGQGPEFLTYFQNEAQLEKSRLLSDRFSAERPKGSFSTLEIQRTEQGDSAMYLCASSPEATRVREEQYFGPGTRLTVT.

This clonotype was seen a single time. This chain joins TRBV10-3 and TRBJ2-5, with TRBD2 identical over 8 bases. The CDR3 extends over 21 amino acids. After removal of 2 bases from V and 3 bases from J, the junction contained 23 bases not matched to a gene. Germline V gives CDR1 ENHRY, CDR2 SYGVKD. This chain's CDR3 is CAISEARGGEHRGVLKETQYF. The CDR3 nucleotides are TGTGCCATCAGTGAGGCCCGGGGGGGCGAACACCGGGGAGTCCTTAAAGAGACCCAGTACTTC.

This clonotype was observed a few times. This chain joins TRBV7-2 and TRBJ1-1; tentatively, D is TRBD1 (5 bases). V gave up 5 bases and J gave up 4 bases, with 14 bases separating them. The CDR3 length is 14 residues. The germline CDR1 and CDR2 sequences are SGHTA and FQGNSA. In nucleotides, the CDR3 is TGTGCCAGCAGCACCCCAGGGATGGGCACTGAAGCTTTCTTT. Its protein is CASSTPGMGTEAFF.

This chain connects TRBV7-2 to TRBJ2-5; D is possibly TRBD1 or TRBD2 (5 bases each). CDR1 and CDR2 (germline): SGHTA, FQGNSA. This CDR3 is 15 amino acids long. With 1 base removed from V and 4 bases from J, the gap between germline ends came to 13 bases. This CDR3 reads CASSLGGIGRETQYF. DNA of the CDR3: TGTGCCAGCAGCTTAGGGGGGATTGGGCGAGAGACCCAGTACTTC.

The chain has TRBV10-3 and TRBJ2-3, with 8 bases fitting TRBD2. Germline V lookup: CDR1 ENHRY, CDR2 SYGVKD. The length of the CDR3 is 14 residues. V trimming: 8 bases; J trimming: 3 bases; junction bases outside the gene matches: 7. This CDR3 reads CAIGWVAGTDTQYF. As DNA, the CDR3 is TGTGCCATCGGTTGGGTAGCGGGGACAGATACGCAGTATTTT.